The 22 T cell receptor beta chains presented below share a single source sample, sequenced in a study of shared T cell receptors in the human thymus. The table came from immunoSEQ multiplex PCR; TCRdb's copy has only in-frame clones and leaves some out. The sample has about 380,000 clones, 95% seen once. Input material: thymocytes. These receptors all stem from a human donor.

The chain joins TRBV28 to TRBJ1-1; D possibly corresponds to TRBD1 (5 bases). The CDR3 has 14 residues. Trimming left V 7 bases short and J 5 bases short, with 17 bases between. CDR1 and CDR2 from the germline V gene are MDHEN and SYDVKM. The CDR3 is CASKGTPRTTEAFF. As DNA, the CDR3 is TGTGCCAGCAAAGGGACGCCTAGGACAACTGAAGCTTTCTTT.

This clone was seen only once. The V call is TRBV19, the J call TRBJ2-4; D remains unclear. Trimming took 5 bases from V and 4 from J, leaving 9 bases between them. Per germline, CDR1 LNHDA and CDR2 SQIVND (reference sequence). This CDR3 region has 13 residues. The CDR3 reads CASSPQDKNIQYF. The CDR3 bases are TGTGCCAGTAGTCCGCAGGATAAAAACATTCAGTACTTC. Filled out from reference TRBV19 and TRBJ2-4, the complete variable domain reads DGGITQSPKYLFRKEGQNVTLSCEQNLNHDAMYWYRQDPGQGLRLIYYSQIVNDFQKGDIAEGYSVSREKKESFPLTVTSAQKNPTAFYLCASSPQDKNIQYFGAGTRLSVL.

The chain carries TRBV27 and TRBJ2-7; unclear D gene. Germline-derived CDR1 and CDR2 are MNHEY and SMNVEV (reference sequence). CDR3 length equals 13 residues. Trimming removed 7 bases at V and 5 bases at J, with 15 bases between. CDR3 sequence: CASKPTPQDEQYF. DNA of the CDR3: TGTGCCAGCAAACCGACCCCCCAGGACGAGCAGTACTTC.

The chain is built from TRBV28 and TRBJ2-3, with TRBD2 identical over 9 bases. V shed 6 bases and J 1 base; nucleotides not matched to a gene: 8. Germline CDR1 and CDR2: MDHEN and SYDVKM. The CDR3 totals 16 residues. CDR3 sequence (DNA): TGTGCCAGCAGCCTTCGGTCTAGCGGGGGCACAGATACGCAGTATTTT. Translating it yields CASSLRSSGGTDTQYF.

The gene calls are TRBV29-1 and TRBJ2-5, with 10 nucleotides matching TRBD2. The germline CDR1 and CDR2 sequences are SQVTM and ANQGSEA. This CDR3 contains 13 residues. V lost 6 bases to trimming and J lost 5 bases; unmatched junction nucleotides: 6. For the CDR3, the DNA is TGCAGCGTAAGCGGGAGGGCCGGGGAGACCCAGTACTTC. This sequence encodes CSVSGRAGETQYF.

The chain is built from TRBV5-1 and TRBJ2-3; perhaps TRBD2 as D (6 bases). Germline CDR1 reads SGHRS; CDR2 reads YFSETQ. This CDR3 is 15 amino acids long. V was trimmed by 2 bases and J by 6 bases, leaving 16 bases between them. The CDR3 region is CASSFSREPGDTQYF. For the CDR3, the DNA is TGCGCCAGCAGCTTCTCTCGGGAGCCAGGGGATACGCAGTATTTT.

CDR3 loop: CASSSEIPPLAHNEQFF. In DNA, the CDR3 is TGTGCCAGCAGTTCCGAAATCCCTCCCCTGGCACACAATGAGCAGTTCTTC. The chain uses TRBV28 and TRBJ2-1; D is unclear. The CDR3 is 17 residues long. The V end lost 4 bases, the J end lost 5 bases, and 21 bases lay between the germline ends. The germline V gene encodes CDR1 MDHEN and CDR2 SYDVKM.

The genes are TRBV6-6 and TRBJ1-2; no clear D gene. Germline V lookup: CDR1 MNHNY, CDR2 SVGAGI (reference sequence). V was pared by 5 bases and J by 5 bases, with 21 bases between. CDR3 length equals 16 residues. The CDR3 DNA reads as TGTGCCAGCAGTACCGCACCACACCAGGTCGGGTATGGCTACACCTTC. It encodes CASSTAPHQVGYGYTF.

CDR3 DNA: TGTGCCAGCAGCCCAAAGCCAGTACAAGAGACCCAGTACTTC. Amino acids: CASSPKPVQETQYF. V is TRBV7-9 and J is TRBJ2-5; D remains ambiguous. In germline, CDR1 is SEHNR, CDR2 FQNEAQ (reference sequence). The CDR3 extends over 14 amino acids. Trimming removed 5 bases from V and 2 bases from J, with 12 bases in between.

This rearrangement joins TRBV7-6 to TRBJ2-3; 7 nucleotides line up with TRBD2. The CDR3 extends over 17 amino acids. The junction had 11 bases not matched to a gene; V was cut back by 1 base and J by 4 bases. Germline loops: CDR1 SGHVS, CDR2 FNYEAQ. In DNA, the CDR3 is TGTGCCAGCAGCTTAGACCCCAATGCGGGAGAGCCAGATACGCAGTATTTT. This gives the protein CASSLDPNAGEPDTQYF.

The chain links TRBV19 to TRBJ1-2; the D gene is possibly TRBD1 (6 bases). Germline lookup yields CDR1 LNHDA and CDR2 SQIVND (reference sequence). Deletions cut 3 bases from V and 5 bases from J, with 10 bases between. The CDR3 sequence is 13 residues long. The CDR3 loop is CASSMDSEYGYTF. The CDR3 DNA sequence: TGTGCCAGTAGTATGGACAGCGAGTATGGCTACACCTTC.

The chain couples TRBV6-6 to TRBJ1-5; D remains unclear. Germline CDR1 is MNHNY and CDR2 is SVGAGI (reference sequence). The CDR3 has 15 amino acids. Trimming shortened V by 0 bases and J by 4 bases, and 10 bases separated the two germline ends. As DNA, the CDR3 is TGTGCCAGCAGTTACTCAGCGGACGTAAATCAGCCCCAGCATTTT. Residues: CASSYSADVNQPQHF.

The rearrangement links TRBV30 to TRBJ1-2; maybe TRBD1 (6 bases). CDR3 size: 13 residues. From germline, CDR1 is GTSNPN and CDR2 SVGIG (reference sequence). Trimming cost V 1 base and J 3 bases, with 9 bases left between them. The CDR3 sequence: CAWSEGGDYGYTF. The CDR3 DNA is TGTGCCTGGAGTGAGGGGGGGGACTATGGCTACACCTTC.

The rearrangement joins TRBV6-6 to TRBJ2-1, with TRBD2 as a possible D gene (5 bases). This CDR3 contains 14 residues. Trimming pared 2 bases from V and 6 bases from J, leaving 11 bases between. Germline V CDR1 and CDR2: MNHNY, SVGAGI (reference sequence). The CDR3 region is CASSYSRRVNEQFF. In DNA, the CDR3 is TGTGCCAGCAGTTACAGCCGGCGGGTCAATGAGCAGTTCTTC.

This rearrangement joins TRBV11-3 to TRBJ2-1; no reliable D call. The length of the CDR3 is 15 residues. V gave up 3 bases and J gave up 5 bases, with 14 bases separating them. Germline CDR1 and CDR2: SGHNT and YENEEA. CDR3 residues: CASSFLPVPHNEQFF. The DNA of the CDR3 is TGTGCCAGCAGCTTTTTGCCCGTTCCCCACAATGAGCAGTTCTTC.

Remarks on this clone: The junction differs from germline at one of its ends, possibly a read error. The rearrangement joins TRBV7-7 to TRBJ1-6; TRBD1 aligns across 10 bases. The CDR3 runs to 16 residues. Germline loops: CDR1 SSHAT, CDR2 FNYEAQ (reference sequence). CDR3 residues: CASSKSRQGAGSPLHF. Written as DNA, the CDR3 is TGTGCTAGCAGCAAGAGCCGACAGGGGGCCGGTTCACCCCTCCACTTT.

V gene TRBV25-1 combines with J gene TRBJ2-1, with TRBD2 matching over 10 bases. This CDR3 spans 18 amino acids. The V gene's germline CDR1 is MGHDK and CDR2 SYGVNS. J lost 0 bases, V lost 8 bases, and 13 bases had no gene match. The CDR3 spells CASSRMTSGPSSYNEQFF. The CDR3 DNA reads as TGTGCCAGCTCCCGGATGACTAGCGGGCCCAGCTCCTACAATGAGCAGTTCTTC. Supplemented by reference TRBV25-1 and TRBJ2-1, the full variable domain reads EADIYQTPRYLVIGTGKKITLECSQTMGHDKMYWYQQDPGMELHLIHYSYGVNSTEKGDLSSESTVSRIRTEHFPLTLESARPSHTSQYLCASSRMTSGPSSYNEQFFGPGTRLTVL.

The CDR3 loop is CASSEERVTYNEQFF. DNA of the CDR3: TGCGCCAGCAGTGAGGAGCGGGTAACCTACAATGAGCAGTTCTTC. The V call is TRBV10-1, the J call TRBJ2-1, with a weak D call TRBD2 (6 bases). The CDR3 consists of 15 residues. Germline-derived CDR1 and CDR2 are WNHNN and SYGVQD (reference sequence). V lost 2 bases, J lost 2 bases, and 10 bases lay in between.

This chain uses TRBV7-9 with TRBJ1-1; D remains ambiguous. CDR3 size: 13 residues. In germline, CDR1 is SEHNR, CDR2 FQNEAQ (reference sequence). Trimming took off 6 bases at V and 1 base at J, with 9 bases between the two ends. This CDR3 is CASRATTNTEAFF. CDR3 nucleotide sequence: TGTGCCAGCAGAGCCACAACGAACACTGAAGCTTTCTTT.

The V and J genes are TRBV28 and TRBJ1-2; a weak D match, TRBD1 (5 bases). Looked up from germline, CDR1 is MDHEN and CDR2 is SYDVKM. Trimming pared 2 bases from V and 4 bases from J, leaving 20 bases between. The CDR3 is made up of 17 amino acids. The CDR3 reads CASSLGAPVGVIYGYTF. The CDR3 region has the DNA TGTGCCAGCAGTTTAGGGGCCCCCGTCGGTGTGATCTATGGCTACACCTTC.

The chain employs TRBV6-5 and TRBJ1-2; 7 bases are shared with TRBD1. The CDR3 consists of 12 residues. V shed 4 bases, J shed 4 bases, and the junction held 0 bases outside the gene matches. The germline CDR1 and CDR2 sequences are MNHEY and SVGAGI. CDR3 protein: CASSSGGYGYTF. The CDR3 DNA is TGTGCCAGCAGTTCAGGGGGCTATGGCTACACCTTC.

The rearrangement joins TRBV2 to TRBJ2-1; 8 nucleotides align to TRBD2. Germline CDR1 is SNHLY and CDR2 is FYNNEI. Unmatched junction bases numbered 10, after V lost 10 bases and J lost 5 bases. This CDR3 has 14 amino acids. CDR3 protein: CATPSGREDNEQFF. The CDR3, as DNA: TGTGCCACCCCATCGGGGCGGGAGGACAATGAGCAGTTCTTC.